The rows below give T cell receptor beta chains drawn from one sample of a study of shared clonotypes between healthy human individuals. The assay was immunoSEQ multiplex PCR, and TCRdb's table has in-frame clones only and misses some. The table records some 2,100,000 clones, nearly 97% of them present only once. Sequences were obtained from naive CD4+ T cells sorted from blood. The receptors were sampled from a man between 18 and 35 years old in good health. Both conserved end residues are trimmed from each CDR3. The D gene is left open where the match is weak.

V	D	J	CDR3
TRBV14	-	TRBJ1-4	ASSQTTTGQLF
TRBV5-1	-	TRBJ2-2	ASSLGAGEPGELF
TRBV6-1	-	TRBJ1-5	ASSEIWLGLESNQPQH
TRBV5-1	TRBD2	TRBJ2-5	ASSLERGDETQY
TRBV28	-	TRBJ2-7	ASSSGLQYEQY
TRBV30	-	TRBJ1-4	AWSVSRTNEKLF
TRBV6-6	TRBD2	TRBJ2-3	ASSSTGTSGTDTQY
TRBV28	-	TRBJ1-2	ASKGTNYGYT
TRBV9	TRBD1	TRBJ1-5	ASSVEGTGNQPQH
TRBV9	-	TRBJ1-1	ASSVALDTEAF
TRBV9	-	TRBJ2-7	ASSVGPAAEQY
TRBV7-2	-	TRBJ1-1	AFSKLNTEAF
TRBV7-9	-	TRBJ1-1	ASSGRWAAEAF
TRBV6-5	-	TRBJ1-2	ASRIGSKTNYGYT
TRBV11-1	TRBD1	TRBJ1-1	ASSSGQGTEAF
TRBV10-3	TRBD2	TRBJ2-1	AISGGGADEQF
TRBV2	-	TRBJ2-5	ASTLREGTETQY
TRBV27	TRBD1	TRBJ1-5	ASSSRGPSNQPQH
TRBV28	-	TRBJ1-5	ASSLFGAESNQPQH
TRBV7-7	-	TRBJ2-2	ASSLSGGNTGELF
TRBV19	-	TRBJ1-5	ASSIPDSNQPQH
TRBV5-1	TRBD1	TRBJ2-3	ASSRTGSSTDTQY
TRBV7-2	-	TRBJ1-1	ASSSQGYAEAF
TRBV29-1	-	TRBJ2-7	SVQGYEQY
TRBV18	-	TRBJ1-5	ASSPHSNQPQH
TRBV6-1	-	TRBJ2-7	ASSESVVISYEQY
TRBV14	-	TRBJ2-5	ASSQDPETQY
TRBV27	-	TRBJ1-2	ASSAWGYGYT
TRBV10-2	-	TRBJ2-7	ASSEGPYEQY
TRBV6-1	TRBD1	TRBJ2-5	ASSEAGQVETQY
TRBV5-1	-	TRBJ2-7	ASNLGQGNYEQY
TRBV28	-	TRBJ2-5	ASSTHMNGWKTQY
TRBV28	TRBD1	TRBJ2-2	ASRLGGEVGTGELF
TRBV7-9	-	TRBJ1-2	ASSWDGGPYGYT
TRBV18	TRBD2	TRBJ2-7	ASSASSGGILEQY
TRBV6-6	TRBD1	TRBJ1-6	ASNQGGEGNSPLH
TRBV11-2	-	TRBJ2-5	ATTLGLAETQY
TRBV10-3	TRBD1	TRBJ1-1	AIRPTGMNTEAF
TRBV7-2	TRBD2	TRBJ2-1	ASSLRLAGVNYNEQF
TRBV18	TRBD2	TRBJ2-1	ASSPSGGGWFSEQF
TRBV25-1	-	TRBJ2-7	ASSEGLSSSYEQY
TRBV5-8	TRBD2	TRBJ2-3	ASSLGRGAPLADTQY